This TCR beta chain was identified during a study of blood T cell repertoires in COVID-19. The CDR3 loop spans 12 amino acids. The J segment lost 9 bases and the V segment lost 6 bases, leaving 7 bases of the junction unmatched. Looked up from germline, CDR1 is MDHEN and CDR2 is SYDVKM. Profiling relied on immunoSEQ multiplex PCR, and the TCRdb table lists in-frame clones only, not all of them. The table includes about 120,000 clones, around four fifths detected once. Sequences were obtained from peripheral blood. The origin of this receptor is a man aged 55-75 years with acute or convalescent COVID-19. The chain has TRBV28 and TRBJ2-7, with TRBD2 matching 8 bases. The CDR3 DNA sequence: TGTGCCAGCAGCCTCGGACTAGCCGGGCAGTACTTC. Residues: CASSLGLAGQYF.